This T cell receptor (beta chain) originates from a study of brain T cells in children with intractable seizures. Study observations and caveats: HCMV serostatus was not known, and viral specificity came from CDR3 similarity only.

V gave up 4 bases and J gave up 3 bases; unmatched junction bases: 8. This CDR3 has 17 residues. Germline lookup yields CDR1 SGHDN and CDR2 FVKESK. The method was immunoSEQ multiplex PCR; TCRdb's version includes in-frame clones alone and lacks a portion of them. The table has 80,000 or so clones, around nine tenths seen once. This clone occurred many times. Its antigen is as yet unknown. The sequenced cases were selected for having the highest brain T cell transcript signatures. The chain couples TRBV14 to TRBJ2-2; 10 nucleotides align to TRBD1. The receptor was isolated from a girl aged 2 to 9 with Rasmussen encephalitis and intractable seizures. Sequences were derived from peripheral blood, sampled at surgery. CDR3 nucleotides: TGTGCCAGCAGCCCCCTGACAGGGGGCCGGGACACCGGGGAGCTGTTTTTT. Protein: CASSPLTGGRDTGELFF. Based on the CDR3 plus reference TRBV14 and TRBJ2-2, the full variable domain is EAGVTQFPSHSVIEKGQTVTLRCDPISGHDNLYWYRRVMGKEIKFLLHFVKESKQDESGMPNNRFLAERTGGTYSTLKVQPAELEDSGVYFCASSPLTGGRDTGELFFGEGSRLTVL.